Following are 5 T cell receptor beta chains from one sample sequenced in a study of blood T cell repertoires in COVID-19. This table comes from immunoSEQ multiplex PCR, and its TCRdb copy is limited to in-frame clones, with some not included. The sample lists just under 350,000 clones, over 70% occurring once. Sequenced: peripheral blood. All receptors come from a man aged 25 to 40 with active or convalescent COVID-19.

This clone was seen just once. V and J are TRBV11-2 and TRBJ2-1; 8 bases are a match to TRBD2. Germline loops: CDR1 SGHAT, CDR2 FQNNGV. J was trimmed by 7 bases and V by 6 bases; bases with no gene match: 17. CDR3 size: 17 residues. The chain's CDR3 is CASRSPKISGRWNEQFF. The CDR3, as DNA: TGTGCCAGCAGATCCCCTAAGATCAGCGGGAGATGGAATGAGCAGTTCTTC.

This chain joins TRBV6-5 and TRBJ2-2; perhaps TRBD2 as D (6 bases). In germline, CDR1 is MNHEY, CDR2 SVGAGI. With 5 bases removed from V and 6 bases from J, the gap between germline ends came to 13 bases. This CDR3 comprises 14 residues. The CDR3 region is CASSPGLFAGELFF. CDR3 DNA: TGTGCCAGCAGTCCGGGACTTTTCGCCGGGGAGCTGTTTTTT.

The chain has TRBV7-9 and TRBJ2-5; the match to TRBD1 covers 8 bases. J gave up 5 bases and V 7 bases, and 9 bases lay outside the gene matches. This CDR3 contains 14 residues. CDR1 and CDR2 from the germline V gene are SEHNR and FQNEAQ (reference sequence). As DNA, the CDR3 is TGTGCCAGCAAGAACTCAGGGGGCGGTGAGACCCAGTACTTC. Translating gives CASKNSGGGETQYF.

The chain carries TRBV13 and TRBJ2-1, with 8 bases aligning to TRBD1. Germline CDR1 PRHDT, CDR2 FYEKMQ (reference sequence). The V gene end was trimmed by 5 bases and the J gene end by 4 bases; junction bases not matched to a gene: 16. CDR3 size: 18 residues. The CDR3 here is CASSSHAGGAGPYNEQFF. CDR3 sequence (DNA): TGTGCCAGCAGCAGCCACGCAGGGGGCGCTGGTCCTTACAATGAGCAGTTCTTC. The whole variable domain, remainder taken from reference TRBV13 and TRBJ2-1, is AAGVIQSPRHLIKEKRETATLKCYPIPRHDTVYWYQQGPGQDPQFLISFYEKMQSDKGSIPDRFSAQQFSDYHSELNMSSLELGDSALYFCASSSHAGGAGPYNEQFFGPGTRLTVL.

This clone occurred once. This chain connects TRBV5-8 to TRBJ2-1, with 11 bases lining up with TRBD2. Germline V gene lookup returns CDR1 SGHTS and CDR2 YDEGEE. This CDR3 has 15 amino acids. The V and J ends lost 0 bases and 8 bases, in that order; junction bases with no gene match: 4. This CDR3 is CASSLGLAGGDEQFF. CDR3 sequence (DNA): TGTGCCAGCAGCTTGGGGCTAGCGGGAGGCGATGAGCAGTTCTTC.